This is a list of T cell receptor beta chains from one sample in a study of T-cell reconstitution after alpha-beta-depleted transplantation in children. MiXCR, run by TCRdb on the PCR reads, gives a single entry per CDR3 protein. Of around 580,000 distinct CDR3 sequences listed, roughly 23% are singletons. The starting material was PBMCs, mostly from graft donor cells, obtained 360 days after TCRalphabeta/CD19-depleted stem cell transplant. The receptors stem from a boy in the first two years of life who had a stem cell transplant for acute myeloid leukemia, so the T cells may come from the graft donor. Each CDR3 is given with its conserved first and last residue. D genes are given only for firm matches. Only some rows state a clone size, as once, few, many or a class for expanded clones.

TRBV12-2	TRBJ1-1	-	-	TGTGCAAGTCGCTTCACCGGGACAGGGACCTCTGAAGCTTTCTTT	CASRFTGTGTSEAFF
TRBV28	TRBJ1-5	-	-	TGTGCCAGCAGTTCAGGCCCCCGCAATCAGCCCCAGCATTTT	CASSSGPRNQPQHF
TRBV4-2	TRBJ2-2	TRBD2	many	TGTGCCAGCAGCACTCGGACTAGCGGGGGGCGTACGAACACCGGGGAGCTGTTTTTT	CASSTRTSGGRTNTGELFF
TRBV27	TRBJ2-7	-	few	TGTGCCAGCAGTACAGGAGCCTACGAGCAGTACTTC	CASSTGAYEQYF
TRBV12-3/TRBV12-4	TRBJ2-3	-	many	TGTGCCAGCAGTTTAGCTCATAACACAGATACGCAGTATTTT	CASSLAHNTDTQYF
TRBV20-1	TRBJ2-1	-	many	TGCAGTGCTAGAGATGCCCGTACTTCCTACAATGAGCAGTTCTTC	CSARDARTSYNEQFF
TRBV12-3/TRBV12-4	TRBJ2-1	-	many	TGTGCCAGCAGTTTAGTGAAGGGGTACAATGAGCAGTTCTTC	CASSLVKGYNEQFF
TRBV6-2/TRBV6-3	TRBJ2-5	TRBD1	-	TGTGCCAGCAGTTACTCGACAGGGTCAGAGACCCAGTACTTC	CASSYSTGSETQYF
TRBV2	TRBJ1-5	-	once	TGTGCCAGCAGCTGGAGCAGGGCTAGGGATCAGCCCCAGCATTTT	CASSWSRARDQPQHF
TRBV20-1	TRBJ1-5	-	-	TGCAGTGCTAGTTACGGGATTAATCAGCCCCAGCATTTT	CSASYGINQPQHF
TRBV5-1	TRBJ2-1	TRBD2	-	TGCGCCAGCAGCTTGGCCTCGGGCGGGGGTTACAATGAGCAGTTCTTC	CASSLASGGGYNEQFF
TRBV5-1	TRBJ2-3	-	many	TGCGCCAGCAGGGGGGCGGACCTTCCAGATACGCAGTATTTT	CASRGADLPDTQYF
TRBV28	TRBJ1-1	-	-	TGTGCCAGCAGGTACAGGGAGGCGTTGAACACTGAAGCTTTCTTT	CASRYREALNTEAFF
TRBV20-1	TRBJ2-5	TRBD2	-	TGCAGTGCTAAGGGGCTAGCGGCAACCCAAGAGACCCAGTACTTC	CSAKGLAATQETQYF
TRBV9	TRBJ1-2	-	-	TGTGCCAGCAGCGTAAGTACCGCGGACGGGTATGGCTACACCTTC	CASSVSTADGYGYTF
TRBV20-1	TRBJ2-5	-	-	TGCAGTGCTAGCCCAGGGGCGAAAGAGACCCAGTACTTC	CSASPGAKETQYF
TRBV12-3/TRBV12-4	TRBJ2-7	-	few	TGTGCCAGCGCCCCTCGTAGGACGATAAATGAGCAGTATTTC	CASAPRRTINEQYF
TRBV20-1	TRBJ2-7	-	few	TGCAGTGCTAGAGTCAGAAAGGGGAGCTACGAGCAGTACTTC	CSARVRKGSYEQYF
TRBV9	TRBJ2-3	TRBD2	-	TGTGCCAGCAGCGTATCAGCGGGAGGCAGCACAGATACGCAGTATTTT	CASSVSAGGSTDTQYF
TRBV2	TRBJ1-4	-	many	TGTGCCAGCAGTTCTCCCGGGTTTTCAACTAATGAAAAACTGTTTTTT	CASSSPGFSTNEKLFF
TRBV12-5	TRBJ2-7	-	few	TGTGCTAGTGGTGGACGGTACGAGCAGTACTTC	CASGGRYEQYF
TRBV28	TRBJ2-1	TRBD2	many	TGTGCCAGCAGAGTTAGCGGGGGGGCAACTTTTAATGAGCAGTTCTTC	CASRVSGGATFNEQFF
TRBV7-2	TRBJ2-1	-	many	TGTGCCAGCAGCTTTTGGGCTGACAACAATGAGCAGTTCTTC	CASSFWADNNEQFF
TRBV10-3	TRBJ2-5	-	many	TGTGCCATCAGTGAGGGTCCGGATGGGGAGACCCAGTACTTC	CAISEGPDGETQYF
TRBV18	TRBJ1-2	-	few	TGTGCCAGCTCACTCCCTTCCGCGAGCTATGGCTACACCTTC	CASSLPSASYGYTF
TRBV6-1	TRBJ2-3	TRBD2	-	TGTGTCAGCAGCCAGGCCCGGGGAGGGTTGAGGGCAGATACGCAGTATTTT	CVSSQARGGLRADTQYF
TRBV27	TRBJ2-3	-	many	TGTGCCAGCAGTTTATCAGGGGTGGATACGCAGTATTTT	CASSLSGVDTQYF
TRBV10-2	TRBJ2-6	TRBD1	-	TGCGCCATTCGACAGGGAAACTCTGGGGCCAACGTCCTGACTTTC	CAIRQGNSGANVLTF
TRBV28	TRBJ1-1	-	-	TGTGCCAGCATGGGGTACAGGGTAAGAACTGAAGCTTTCTTT	CASMGYRVRTEAFF